The T cell receptor (beta chain) described here comes from a study of blood T cell repertoires in COVID-19. Before being deemed recovered, Cohort 3 donors had two negative PCRs, clearance, or symptom resolution. Libraries were prepared by immunoSEQ multiplex PCR; TCRdb keeps only in-frame clonotypes and omits some of them. The sample carries around 380,000 clones, 70% to 90% recorded once. The receptor was isolated from a man aged 30 to 45 who had recovered from COVID-19. The sample comprised PBMCs or T cells enriched from blood (not recorded which).

CDR3 nucleotides: TGTGCCAGCAGTACTACCTTCGGGACAGGTATTCTGAACACTGAAGCTTTCTTT. Its protein is CASSTTFGTGILNTEAFF. The chain combines TRBV28 with TRBJ1-1, with 8 bases lining up with TRBD1. The germline CDR1 and CDR2 sequences are MDHEN and SYDVKM. The CDR3 consists of 18 residues. The V gene end was trimmed by 5 bases and the J gene end by 0 bases; junction bases not matched to a gene: 14. Complete variable domain (other parts from reference TRBV28 and TRBJ1-1): DVKVTQSSRYLVKRTGEKVFLECVQDMDHENMFWYRQDPGLGLRLIYFSYDVKMKEKGDIPEGYSVSREKKERFSLILESASTNQTSMYLCASSTTFGTGILNTEAFFGQGTRLTVV.